This T cell receptor (beta chain) was sequenced for a study of technical replicates of blood from a few donors. Data came from immunoSEQ multiplex PCR; TCRdb stores just in-frame clones and leaves some out. The table lists about 76,000 clones, about 91% of them singletons. Germline V gene data show CDR1 as SGHRS and CDR2 as YFSETQ. V trimming: 2 bases; J trimming: 4 bases; junction bases outside the gene matches: 2. There are 14 residues in the CDR3. This clone was picked up one time. The origin of this receptor is a human donor in good health. What was sequenced was T cells isolated from PBMCs. The chain carries TRBV5-1 and TRBJ2-5; the match to TRBD1 covers 10 bases. CDR3 sequence: CASSFGDRGETQYF. DNA for the CDR3: TGCGCCAGCAGCTTCGGGGACAGGGGAGAGACCCAGTACTTC.